The T cell receptor (beta chain) under discussion was sequenced for a study of regulatory T cells in long-lasting Graves disease. Study findings and constraints: Persistent disease was characterized by preferential usage of TRBV28, TRBJ1-2 and TRBJ2-5. Persistent Graves' patients had lower TCR diversity than newly diagnosed ones. A limited number of samples was an acknowledged limitation.

V was clipped by 3 bases and J by 3 bases, with 12 bases between them. Looked up from germline, CDR1 is SNHLY and CDR2 is FYNNEI. The CDR3 spans 15 residues. Time point in this sample: newly diagnosed GD, antithyroid drugs for less than 3 months. PBMCs were the source of the RNA used for TCR sequencing. CDR3-region Arm-PCR and iRepertoire HTBI primers produced the TCR beta libraries. TCRdb reprocessed the multiplex PCR reads via MiXCR and lists one record per CDR3 protein. The data show over 300,000 distinct CDR3 sequences, 15% to 19% seen once. Details on this clonotype: Its antigen is not known.

Source: peripheral blood mononuclear cells (PBMCs), taken at new diagnosis, from a patient treated with antithyroid drugs. The V and J genes are TRBV2 and TRBJ1-5; weak D call: TRBD1 (5 bases). This TCR came from a female donor with Graves disease. The CDR3 region is CASSEPGTYNQPQHF. The DNA of the CDR3 is TGTGCCAGCAGTGAGCCCGGGACTTACAATCAGCCCCAGCATTTT. Filled out from reference TRBV2 and TRBJ1-5, the complete variable domain reads EPEVTQTPSHQVTQMGQEVILRCVPISNHLYFYWYRQILGQKVEFLVSFYNNEISEKSEIFDDQFSVERPDGSNFTLKIRSTKLEDSAMYFCASSEPGTYNQPQHFGDGTRLSIL.